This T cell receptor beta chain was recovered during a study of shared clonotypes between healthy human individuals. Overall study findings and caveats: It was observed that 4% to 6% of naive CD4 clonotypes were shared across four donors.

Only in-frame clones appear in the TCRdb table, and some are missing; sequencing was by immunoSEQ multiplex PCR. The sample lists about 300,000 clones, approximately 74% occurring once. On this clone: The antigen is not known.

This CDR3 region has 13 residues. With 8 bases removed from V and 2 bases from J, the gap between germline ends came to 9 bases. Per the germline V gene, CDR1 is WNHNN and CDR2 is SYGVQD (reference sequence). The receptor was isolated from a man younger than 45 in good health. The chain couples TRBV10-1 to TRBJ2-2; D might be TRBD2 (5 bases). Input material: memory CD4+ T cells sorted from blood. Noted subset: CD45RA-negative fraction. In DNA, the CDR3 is TGCGCCAGCGGAGGCACCAACACCGGGGAGCTGTTTTTT. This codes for CASGGTNTGELFF.